This entry lists 4 T cell receptor beta chains sequenced from one sample in a study of cytomegalovirus exposure and HLA in healthy donors. This table comes from immunoSEQ multiplex PCR, and its TCRdb copy is limited to in-frame clones, with some not included. This sample has fewer than 350,000 clones, with 70% to 90% found just once. The sequenced material came from PBMCs. The source of these receptors is a woman younger than 30 in good health and CMV-seronegative.

The chain employs TRBV2 and TRBJ1-5; 8 bases align to TRBD1. CDR1 SNHLY and CDR2 FYNNEI come from the germline V gene. The CDR3 extends over 14 amino acids. J gave up 2 bases and V 7 bases, and 4 bases lay outside the gene matches. The CDR3 DNA sequence: TGTGCCAGCAAGGACAGGGCGGGCAATCAGCCCCAGCATTTT. It translates to CASKDRAGNQPQHF.

The chain has TRBV9 and TRBJ2-7, with a weak D call TRBD2 (6 bases). This CDR3 has 15 residues. V dropped 0 bases and J dropped 3 bases, with 13 bases sitting between them. CDR1 is SGDLS, CDR2 YYNGEE, per germline. This CDR3 is CASSVGSSGGYEQYF. The DNA of the CDR3 is TGTGCCAGCAGCGTAGGCAGTAGCGGAGGCTACGAGCAGTACTTC. Complete variable domain (other parts from reference TRBV9 and TRBJ2-7): DSGVTQTPKHLITATGQRVTLRCSPRSGDLSVYWYQQSLDQGLQFLIQYYNGEERAKGNILERFSAQQFPDLHSELNLSSLELGDSALYFCASSVGSSGGYEQYFGPGTRLTVT.

The V call is TRBV27, the J call TRBJ2-3, with D hard to call. The CDR3 length is 16 residues. Germline CDR1 reads MNHEY; CDR2 reads SMNVEV (reference sequence). V lost 1 base and J 0 bases, leaving 11 bases between the germline ends. The CDR3 region has the DNA TGTGCCAGCAGTTTATATCGAGCGTCTAGCACAGATACGCAGTATTTT. This encodes CASSLYRASSTDTQYF.

The V call is TRBV2, the J call TRBJ1-2; 7 bases are shared with TRBD1. The J segment lost 5 bases and the V segment lost 6 bases, leaving 12 bases of the junction unmatched. This CDR3 has 15 amino acids. In germline, CDR1 is SNHLY, CDR2 FYNNEI. The CDR3 DNA reads as TGTGCCAGCAGGCCTGCTGACAGGGTTAGTTATGGCTACACCTTC. Its protein product is CASRPADRVSYGYTF. The full variable domain, in which reference TRBV2 and TRBJ1-2 provide the parts outside the CDR3, is EPEVTQTPSHQVTQMGQEVILRCVPISNHLYFYWYRQILGQKVEFLVSFYNNEISEKSEIFDDQFSVERPDGSNFTLKIRSTKLEDSAMYFCASRPADRVSYGYTFGSGTRLTVV.